This is a list of T cell receptor beta chains from one sample in a study of blood T cell repertoires in COVID-19. The table came from immunoSEQ multiplex PCR; TCRdb's copy has only in-frame clones and leaves some out. The data hold 65,000 to 90,000 clones, with roughly 85% observed a single time. Sequencing input: peripheral blood. The receptors shown here come from a man in his sixties with active or convalescent COVID-19. Both conserved end residues are part of each CDR3. D genes are given only for firm matches. Size is stated for part of the rows, as once, few or many counts, or as a class when the clone is expanded.

J gene | V gene | D gene | clone size | CDR3 protein | CDR3 DNA
TRBJ1-2 | TRBV18 | . | . | CASSPDWRGNYGYTF | TGTGCCAGCTCACCGGATTGGCGGGGAAACTATGGCTACACCTTC
TRBJ1-6 | TRBV5-6 | . | many | CASSLDWSQGSPLHF | TGTGCCAGCAGCTTGGATTGGAGTCAGGGATCACCCCTCCACTTT
TRBJ2-3 | TRBV29-1 | TRBD2 | . | CSVTTSGGNVDTQYF | TGCAGCGTGACGACTAGCGGGGGGAATGTTGATACGCAGTATTTT
TRBJ2-7 | TRBV5-5 | TRBD2 | once | CASSLTSGGVQSYEQYF | TGTGCCAGCAGCTTGACTAGCGGGGGGGTTCAGTCCTACGAGCAGTACTTC
TRBJ1-6 | TRBV30 | TRBD1 | few | CAWSPGQGGSPLHF | TGTGCCTGGAGTCCGGGACAGGGGGGCTCACCCCTCCACTTT
TRBJ1-4 | TRBV18 | . | . | CASSARQSEKLFF | TGTGCCAGCTCCGCGCGACAGTCAGAAAAACTGTTTTTT
TRBJ2-3 | TRBV5-1 | TRBD1 | . | CASSLPGTASTDTQYF | TGCGCCAGCAGTTTACCCGGGACAGCTAGCACAGATACGCAGTATTTT
TRBJ2-5 | TRBV2 | TRBD2 | . | CASSGGGAGETQYF | TGTGCCAGCAGCGGCGGGGGGGCTGGAGAGACCCAGTACTTC
TRBJ1-1 | TRBV12-3/TRBV12-4 | . | many | CASSLSRVAEAFF | TGTGCCAGCAGTTTGAGCAGGGTGGCTGAAGCTTTCTTT
TRBJ2-1 | TRBV9 | TRBD1 | . | CASSKDRQGRNEQFF | TGTGCCAGCAGCAAGGACAGGCAGGGGCGAAATGAGCAGTTCTTC
TRBJ1-5 | TRBV4-2 | . | many | CASSQVPGSNQPQHF | TGTGCCAGCAGCCAAGTCCCGGGTAGCAATCAGCCCCAGCATTTT
TRBJ2-1 | TRBV5-5 | . | . | CASSFVQGGEQFF | TGTGCCAGCAGCTTCGTTCAGGGAGGCGAGCAGTTCTTC
TRBJ1-3 | TRBV10-3 | . | . | CAISLGPAAGNTIYF | TGTGCCATCAGTTTAGGCCCGGCGGCTGGAAACACCATATATTTT
TRBJ2-7 | TRBV2 | . | once | CASTNGDRIYEQYF | TGTGCCAGCACTAACGGAGACAGAATCTACGAGCAGTACTTC
TRBJ1-2 | TRBV2 | . | . | CASRPGSYYGYTF | TGTGCCAGCAGACCCGGGTCCTACTATGGCTACACCTTC
TRBJ1-6 | TRBV2 | TRBD1 | once | CASQGQLNSPLHF | TGTGCCAGCCAGGGACAGCTTAATTCACCCCTCCACTTT
TRBJ1-1 | TRBV11-2 | TRBD1 | . | CASSLVGTGNTEAFF | TGTGCCAGCAGCTTAGTGGGGACAGGGAACACTGAAGCTTTCTTT
TRBJ1-6 | TRBV30 | . | . | CAWSVTDRAPLHF | TGTGCCTGGAGTGTAACAGACCGAGCACCCCTCCACTTT
TRBJ2-1 | TRBV20-1 | . | . | CSASGQGGEQFF | TGCAGTGCTAGTGGGCAGGGTGGTGAGCAGTTCTTC
TRBJ2-3 | TRBV7-3 | TRBD2 | . | CASSLTPSGAVDTQYF | TGTGCCAGCAGCTTAACCCCAAGCGGGGCAGTAGATACGCAGTATTTT
TRBJ1-1 | TRBV10-1 | . | . | CASSDQVNTEAFF | TGCGCCAGCAGTGATCAGGTGAACACTGAAGCTTTCTTT
TRBJ2-3 | TRBV19 | . | . | CASSIDPPGAQYF | TGTGCCAGTAGTATAGATCCACCGGGAGCGCAGTATTTT
TRBJ2-5 | TRBV4-1 | . | . | CASSQEGGLGQETQYF | TGCGCCAGCAGCCAAGAGGGGGGGCTGGGGCAAGAGACCCAGTACTTC
TRBJ1-1 | TRBV28 | TRBD1 | . | CAGQGGTEAFF | TGTGCGGGACAGGGGGGGACTGAAGCTTTCTTT
TRBJ1-5 | TRBV5-1 | TRBD1 | many | CASSTGTGEGQPQHF | TGCGCCAGCAGCACCGGGACAGGGGAGGGACAGCCCCAGCATTTT
TRBJ1-1 | TRBV7-3 | . | . | CASSLAGLREGSTEAFF | TGTGCCAGCAGCTTAGCGGGGTTGAGGGAGGGGAGCACTGAAGCTTTCTTT
TRBJ2-7 | TRBV4-1 | . | medium-sized | CASSAGFPYEQYF | TGCGCCAGCAGCGCGGGTTTCCCCTACGAGCAGTACTTC
TRBJ1-4 | TRBV6-5 | . | once | CASSPLPPTAEKLFF | TGTGCCAGCAGTCCCCTTCCCCCGACAGCTGAAAAACTGTTTTTT
TRBJ1-6 | TRBV7-9 | TRBD1 | once | CASSSRTGEISPLHF | TGTGCCAGCAGCTCCCGGACAGGGGAGATCTCACCCCTCCACTTT
TRBJ2-5 | TRBV9 | . | . | CASSVGLEETQYF | TGTGCCAGCAGCGTAGGACTTGAAGAGACCCAGTACTTC
TRBJ2-1 | TRBV2 | . | . | CASSEDSYNEQFF | TGTGCCAGCAGTGAAGACAGCTACAATGAGCAGTTCTTC
TRBJ2-7 | TRBV5-1 | . | . | CASSPQGTQAYEQYF | TGCGCCAGCAGCCCACAGGGTACTCAAGCCTACGAGCAGTACTTC
TRBJ2-5 | TRBV10-3 | . | . | CAIRDKQGQETQYF | TGTGCCATCAGAGACAAACAGGGACAAGAGACCCAGTACTTC
TRBJ1-6 | TRBV5-5 | . | . | CASSFSEYNSPLHF | TGTGCCAGCAGCTTTTCAGAATATAATTCACCCCTCCACTTT
TRBJ2-7 | TRBV9 | TRBD2 | . | CARPSSSVVGRGKGTNEQYF | TGTGCCAGACCCTCCAGCAGCGTCGTCGGGCGGGGGAAGGGGACTAACGAGCAGTACTTC
TRBJ1-2 | TRBV3-1/TRBV3-2 | . | . | CASSQDPRGSGALYGYTF | TGTGCCAGCAGCCAAGATCCGCGAGGGTCGGGAGCCCTCTATGGCTACACCTTC
TRBJ1-5 | TRBV6-5 | TRBD1 | . | CASSFPHRGSNQPQHF | TGTGCCAGCAGTTTTCCCCACAGGGGAAGCAATCAGCCCCAGCATTTT
TRBJ1-2 | TRBV4-1 | TRBD1 | . | CASSLSQGHYGYTF | TGCGCCAGCAGCCTATCACAGGGGCACTATGGCTACACCTTC
TRBJ2-5 | TRBV30 | . | . | CAWSVRKGGVLQETQYF | TGTGCCTGGAGTGTAAGGAAAGGCGGGGTCCTACAAGAGACCCAGTACTTC
TRBJ2-7 | TRBV12-3/TRBV12-4 | . | . | CASSPDISYEQYF | TGTGCCAGCAGTCCGGACATAAGCTACGAGCAGTACTTC
TRBJ2-5 | TRBV5-6 | TRBD2 | once | CASSLGGLAGAVETQYF | TGTGCCAGCAGCTTGGGGGGACTAGCGGGGGCCGTGGAGACCCAGTACTTC
TRBJ2-7 | TRBV10-3 | TRBD1 | . | CAARTGTGTYEQYF | TGTGCCGCCCGGACCGGGACAGGGACCTACGAGCAGTACTTC
TRBJ1-6 | TRBV2 | . | . | CASSEARVNSPLHF | TGTGCCAGCAGTGAAGCGCGGGTGAATTCACCCCTCCACTTT
TRBJ1-5 | TRBV20-1 | . | few | CSASERRGNQPQHF | TGCAGTGCTAGTGAGAGGCGAGGCAATCAGCCCCAGCATTTT
TRBJ2-3 | TRBV6-6 | . | . | CASTGVGDTQYF | TGTGCCAGCACGGGGGTCGGCGATACGCAGTATTTT
TRBJ2-1 | TRBV5-1 | TRBD1 | once | CASSYLGTGYNEQFF | TGCGCCAGCAGCTACCTCGGGACAGGATACAATGAGCAGTTCTTC
TRBJ2-1 | TRBV10-3 | . | many | CAISRGNEQFF | TGTGCCATCTCACGAGGCAATGAGCAGTTCTTC
TRBJ1-6 | TRBV6-5 | . | . | CASSYSGARNSPLHF | TGTGCCAGCAGTTACTCAGGGGCCCGAAATTCACCCCTCCACTTT
TRBJ1-2 | TRBV24-1 | . | . | CATSDPDRNYGYTF | TGTGCCACCAGTGATCCCGACAGAAACTATGGCTACACCTTC
TRBJ1-3 | TRBV6-5 | . | . | CASSYSWSSGNTIYF | TGTGCCAGCAGTTACTCGTGGAGCTCTGGAAACACCATATATTTT
TRBJ2-3 | TRBV9 | TRBD1 | . | CASSPNRVVGQASTDTQYF | TGTGCCAGCAGCCCTAACAGGGTGGTCGGACAGGCATCGACAGATACGCAGTATTTT